The entry that follows covers one TCR beta chain sequence. What it recognizes is unknown. Primers: 60 Vbeta forward and 13 Jbeta reverse. Original methodology: An analysis that came later counted 73 million or so unique TCR beta chains, around 10 million shared. Profiling relied on immunoSEQ multiplex PCR, and the TCRdb table lists in-frame clones only, not all of them. The D gene and trimming were derived from the DNA, and the V and J assignments and clone size from that table. The data show fewer than 85,000 clones, with under 80% seen just once and 5.9% held by the top ten. This sample was taken from a study of cytomegalovirus exposure and HLA in healthy donors. General observations from the study: Most subjects had HLA-A and HLA-B alleles reportedly predicted accurately by TCR beta sequences. Available immune exposure information was restricted to CMV serostatus only. About 87% or about 30% of the time was how often most TCR beta V segments were productive, according to an earlier analysis.

This CDR3 is built from 15 residues. CDR1 is SGHDT and CDR2 is YYEEEE in the germline V gene. V lost 4 bases, J lost 1 base, and 13 bases lay in between. Sample: PBMCs. The rearrangement links TRBV5-6 to TRBJ2-3, with a weak D call TRBD2 (6 bases). The TCR comes from a man between 18 and 29 years old in good health and CMV-seropositive. The CDR3 DNA follows: TGTGCCAGCAGCGGACGGGAGTTGGGCACAGATACGCAGTATTTT. Encoded protein: CASSGRELGTDTQYF.